This T cell receptor (beta chain) was obtained from a study of T cell responses to AZD1222 COVID-19 vaccine. Overall study: Second doses that came at about 4 or about 12 weeks were put together.

Germline V gene data show CDR1 as SGHRS and CDR2 as YFSETQ. The CDR3 is made up of 14 amino acids. With 3 bases clipped from V and 8 bases from J, the junction kept 7 bases outside the gene matches. A word on this clone: Its specificity is unknown.

Points from the study as a whole: With two AZD1222 doses given, Spike-specific TCR breadth and depth both rose. Spike as a whole was targeted by vaccine-associated CD4 TCRs, dominant at 160-218 and 743-854.

The method was immunoSEQ multiplex PCR; TCRdb's version includes in-frame clones alone and lacks a portion of them. Among approximately 80,000 clones, 75% to 90% were seen once, and the ten largest hold 30% to 35%. The chain employs TRBV5-1 and TRBJ1-4; TRBD1 matches 7 bases. The clonotype originates from an adult in good health. The material sequenced was peripheral blood, taken on day 0 of AZD1222 vaccination. The CDR3 loop reads CASSSQGFGEKLFF. The CDR3 DNA follows: TGCGCCAGCAGCTCACAGGGGTTCGGAGAAAAACTGTTTTTT.